These T cell receptor beta chains were read from a single sample in a study of blood T cell repertoires in COVID-19. Repertoires were generated with immunoSEQ multiplex PCR, while TCRdb's copy carries only in-frame clones and drops some. Seen here are tens of thousands of clones, over 70% observed once, and the top ten hold around 30%. The specimen sequenced was peripheral blood. The receptor set was obtained from a human donor in a cohort sampled during active COVID-19. Both conserved end residues are part of each CDR3. A D gene is named only where the DNA matches it firmly. The size of a clone is reported for some rows only, either as once, few or many, or as a class for expanded clones.

-	TRBV11-2	TRBJ1-4	-	TGTGCCAGCAGCCAAGAGCCTAATGAAAAACTGTTTTTT	CASSQEPNEKLFF
once	TRBV12-3/TRBV12-4	TRBJ1-2	-	TGTGCCAGCGCCCGGGGGAACTATGGCTACACCTTC	CASARGNYGYTF
-	TRBV5-1	TRBJ2-7	TRBD1	TGCGCCAGCAGCTTGGCACAGGGGGCCTACGAGCAGTACTTC	CASSLAQGAYEQYF
-	TRBV28	TRBJ2-1	TRBD2	TGTGCCAGCAGCCCCAGCGGGGGTGCCTACAATGAGCAGTTCTTC	CASSPSGGAYNEQFF
-	TRBV5-6	TRBJ2-1	-	TGTGCCAGCAGCTTGGAGAGCACCCAGGGTAATGAGCAGTTCTTC	CASSLESTQGNEQFF
-	TRBV20-1	TRBJ2-1	-	TGCAGTGCTAGTTCCGGTCATGAGCAGTTCTTC	CSASSGHEQFF
-	TRBV7-3	TRBJ2-5	-	TGTGCCAGCAGCTTAGGGCCAGGGGCCAAGGAGACCCAGTACTTC	CASSLGPGAKETQYF
few	TRBV9	TRBJ2-5	-	TGTGCCAGCAGCCCACTAGCCGGAGCGGTCGAGACCCAGTACTTC	CASSPLAGAVETQYF
-	TRBV30	TRBJ1-5	-	TGTGCCTGGATCATCACAGGGCAGGGCAATCAGCCCCAGCATTTT	CAWIITGQGNQPQHF
-	TRBV5-4	TRBJ1-2	TRBD1	TGTGCCAGCAGCGGGACAGGGGGCTATTATGGCTACACCTTC	CASSGTGGYYGYTF
-	TRBV19	TRBJ2-3	-	TGTGCCAGTAGTACCGGGACTAGCACAGATACGCAGTATTTT	CASSTGTSTDTQYF
-	TRBV11-2	TRBJ2-2	-	TGTGCCAGCAGCTGGAGCTCCGGGGAGCTGTTTTTT	CASSWSSGELFF
few	TRBV5-1	TRBJ2-3	-	TGCGCCAGCAGCTTGACTAGCGATACGCAGTATTTT	CASSLTSDTQYF
-	TRBV5-3	TRBJ2-7	TRBD1	TGTGCCAGAAGCTTGGGACCGGGACAGGGGGCAGGCTACGAGCAGTACTTC	CARSLGPGQGAGYEQYF
-	TRBV6-1	TRBJ1-1	-	TGTGCCAGCAGTGAATCTGAGTGGGGGGGGAGTAACACTGAAGCTTTCTTT	CASSESEWGGSNTEAFF
-	TRBV28	TRBJ2-3	TRBD2	TGTGCCAGCAGTAGTTTTCTAGCGGGAGCACGGACAGATACGCAGTATTTT	CASSSFLAGARTDTQYF
-	TRBV28	TRBJ2-4	TRBD1	TGTGCCAGCAGTTTAGACAGGGTAGGAGACATTCAGTACTTC	CASSLDRVGDIQYF
-	TRBV2	TRBJ2-1	TRBD1	TGTGCCAGCAGGGCCGGGACAGGACCCTACAATGAGCAGTTCTTC	CASRAGTGPYNEQFF
-	TRBV2	TRBJ1-1	-	TGTGCCAGCAACCAACAACCAAACACTGAAGCTTTCTTT	CASNQQPNTEAFF